What follows is one T cell receptor (beta chain) and its context. This entry belongs to a study of technical replicates of blood from a handful of donors. Using immunoSEQ multiplex PCR, the repertoire was profiled, and TCRdb retains in-frame clones only, with some absent. The profile shows about 70,000 clones, 90% to 95% of them singletons. V was trimmed by 3 bases and J by 6 bases, leaving 12 bases between them. Germline CDR1 LNHDA, CDR2 SQIVND (reference sequence). This CDR3 has 14 residues. The chain uses TRBV19 and TRBJ1-5; D may be TRBD1 (5 bases). The clonotype was recovered from a human donor in good health. Some clones in this sample may be carry-over from other donors' samples. The sample comprised PBMCs. The CDR3 DNA reads TGTGCCAGTAGTATTTTGGGGCAGGGTCAGCCCCAGCATTTT. This encodes CASSILGQGQPQHF.